A single sample is the source of the 28 T cell receptor beta chains below, sequenced in a study of blood T cell repertoires in COVID-19. Using immunoSEQ multiplex PCR, the repertoire was profiled, and TCRdb retains in-frame clones only, with some absent. The table records 26,000 or so clones, 85% to 90% of them present only once. Specimen: peripheral blood. The receptors stem from a man aged 65-85 years with acute or convalescent COVID-19.

In DNA form, the CDR3 reads TGTGCCATCAGTGAAGGGACAGGAGCCCACGAGCAGTACTTC. Translation: CAISEGTGAHEQYF. The V call is TRBV10-3, the J call TRBJ2-7, with 8 bases matching TRBD1. Germline assignment: CDR1 ENHRY and CDR2 SYGVKD. V shed 3 bases and J 5 bases; nucleotides not matched to a gene: 6. This CDR3 has 14 amino acids.

This rearrangement joins TRBV7-3 to TRBJ1-2; 8 bases agree with TRBD1. The J segment lost 8 bases and the V segment lost 5 bases, leaving 10 bases of the junction unmatched. There are 14 residues in the CDR3. Germline V gene sequence: CDR1 SGHTA, CDR2 FQGTGA. The CDR3 here is CASSPGQGRKGYTF. Here the CDR3 DNA reads TGTGCCAGCAGCCCCGGACAGGGACGGAAGGGCTACACCTTC.

The rearrangement uses TRBV5-8 and TRBJ2-3; weak D call: TRBD1 (6 bases). V lost 4 bases and J 9 bases, leaving 12 bases between the germline ends. Germline V CDR1 and CDR2: SGHTS, YDEGEE. CDR3 length equals 12 residues. The CDR3 loop reads CASSEQGDTQYF. For the CDR3, the DNA is TGTGCCAGCAGCGAACAGGGTGACACGCAGTATTTT.

The chain joins TRBV5-1 to TRBJ1-5; no firm D call. CDR1 is SGHRS and CDR2 is YFSETQ in the germline V gene. Deletions cut 5 bases from V and 1 base from J, with 7 bases between. The CDR3 is 13 amino acids. CDR3 DNA: TGCGCCAGCAGTCTACAGAGCAATCAGCCCCAGCATTTT. Amino acid sequence: CASSLQSNQPQHF.

The CDR3 region is CASSLDRAVRNTEAFF. CDR3 bases: TGCGCCAGCAGCTTGGACAGGGCGGTCAGGAACACTGAAGCTTTCTTT. This chain joins TRBV5-1 and TRBJ1-1, with D possibly TRBD1 on 6 matching bases. There are 16 residues in the CDR3. Trimming took off 0 bases at V and 1 base at J, with 13 bases between the two ends. The germline CDR1 and CDR2 sequences are SGHRS and YFSETQ.

The chain is built from TRBV21-1 and TRBJ1-4; TRBD1, the D gene given by the table, was not confirmed from the DNA. TRBV21-1 corresponds to a pseudogene. This CDR3 comprises 17 residues. CDR3 DNA sequence: TGTGCCAGCAGCTCACAGGGCAGGGGGCAATCTAATGAAAAACTGTTTTTT. Translated, it gives CASSSQGRGQSNEKLFF.

This chain joins TRBV9 and TRBJ2-5; no clear D. This CDR3 comprises 13 residues. Trimming shortened V by 3 bases and J by 2 bases, and 8 bases separated the two germline ends. From germline, CDR1 is SGDLS and CDR2 YYNGEE. Here the CDR3 reads CASSANSQETQYF. CDR3 sequence (DNA): TGTGCCAGCAGCGCAAACTCTCAAGAGACCCAGTACTTC.

The chain joins TRBV6-2 or TRBV6-3 to TRBJ2-7; weak D call: TRBD1 (8 bases). Germline loops: CDR1 MNHEY, CDR2 SVGEGT. This CDR3 has 19 amino acids. Trimming removed 0 bases from V and 7 bases from J, with 28 bases in between. CDR3 in amino acids: CASSYSTGEGGRSNREQYF. In DNA, the CDR3 is TGTGCCAGCAGTTACTCGACAGGGGAAGGCGGGAGATCTAATCGGGAGCAGTACTTC.

The chain has TRBV6-5 and TRBJ2-3, with 10 bases that match TRBD2. The CDR3 spans 14 residues. The V gene's germline CDR1 is MNHEY and CDR2 SVGAGI. Trimming removed 6 bases from V and 5 bases from J; junction bases left unmatched: 5. CDR3 region: CASSYRTSGDTQYF. The DNA for the CDR3 is TGTGCCAGCAGCTATCGGACTAGCGGAGATACGCAGTATTTT.

The V call is TRBV19, the J call TRBJ2-3, with TRBD1 identical over 9 bases. Germline V gives CDR1 LNHDA, CDR2 SQIVND (reference sequence). V was clipped by 9 bases and J by 1 base; unmatched bases: 5. This CDR3 has 14 residues. The CDR3 DNA reads TGTGCCAGCCTTCGACAGGGGGGCACAGATACGCAGTATTTT. This encodes CASLRQGGTDTQYF. The variable domain in full, completed from reference TRBV19 and TRBJ2-3, reads DGGITQSPKYLFRKEGQNVTLSCEQNLNHDAMYWYRQDPGQGLRLIYYSQIVNDFQKGDIAEGYSVSREKKESFPLTVTSAQKNPTAFYLCASLRQGGTDTQYFGPGTRLTVL.

J is TRBJ2-7 and V is TRBV6-2 or TRBV6-3; the D gene is possibly TRBD1 (5 bases). The CDR3 spans 12 residues. The V and J ends lost 4 bases and 7 bases respectively, with 11 bases between them. Germline-derived CDR1 and CDR2 are MNHEY and SVGEGT. CDR3 residues: CASSFPGREQYF. The CDR3, as DNA: TGTGCCAGCAGTTTCCCAGGGCGGGAGCAGTACTTC.

This rearrangement joins TRBV9 to TRBJ2-7; 8 positions match TRBD2. V lost 6 bases to trimming and J lost 6 bases; unmatched junction nucleotides: 11. Germline V gives CDR1 SGDLS, CDR2 YYNGEE. The CDR3 consists of 14 residues. The CDR3 DNA is TGTGCCAGCAACGAGGGACTAGGGTCGACCGAGCAGTACTTC. This encodes CASNEGLGSTEQYF.

V gene TRBV28 combines with J gene TRBJ2-5; 7 bases agree with TRBD1. V lost 4 bases, J lost 1 base, and 6 bases stayed unmatched. The CDR3 covers 15 residues. CDR1 is MDHEN and CDR2 is SYDVKM in the germline V gene. CDR3 sequence: CASSSSTGIQETQYF. The CDR3 DNA sequence: TGTGCCAGCAGTTCCTCGACAGGGATCCAAGAGACCCAGTACTTC. Looking up the rest from reference TRBV28 and TRBJ2-5 gives the full variable domain: DVKVTQSSRYLVKRTGEKVFLECVQDMDHENMFWYRQDPGLGLRLIYFSYDVKMKEKGDIPEGYSVSREKKERFSLILESASTNQTSMYLCASSSSTGIQETQYFGPGTRLLVL.

The J gene is TRBJ2-5, the V gene TRBV6-2 or TRBV6-3, with TRBD2 matching over 9 bases. CDR3 length: 15 amino acids. Germline loops: CDR1 MNHEY, CDR2 SVGEGT. The V and J ends lost 2 bases and 4 bases, in that order; junction bases with no gene match: 5. As DNA, the CDR3 is TGTGCCAGCAGTTACGGGGCGGGAGGGGGAGAGACCCAGTACTTC. This sequence encodes CASSYGAGGGETQYF.

V and J are TRBV7-3 and TRBJ2-1; perhaps TRBD1 as D (6 bases). CDR1 is SGHTA, CDR2 FQGTGA, per germline. The CDR3 runs 17 residues. V dropped 0 bases and J dropped 0 bases, with 12 bases sitting between them. CDR3: CASSLTAGANSYNEQFF. For the CDR3, the DNA is TGTGCCAGCAGCTTAACGGCAGGGGCGAACTCCTACAATGAGCAGTTCTTC.

The rearrangement joins TRBV4-2 to TRBJ2-7, with no clear D. Germline V CDR1 and CDR2: LGHNA, YNFKEQ. Trimming left V 4 bases short and J 6 bases short, with 16 bases between. CDR3 length: 14 residues. The CDR3: CASSLPYQSFEQYF. CDR3 bases: TGTGCCAGCAGCCTTCCGTATCAGTCGTTCGAGCAGTACTTC.

The sample holds one count of this clone. This chain connects TRBV6-5 to TRBJ2-1, with 10 positions matching TRBD2. Losses at the gene ends were 9 bases for V and 3 bases for J; bases not matched to a gene: 2. Germline loops: CDR1 MNHEY, CDR2 SVGAGI. The CDR3 covers 13 residues. The CDR3: CASASGSYNEQFF. As DNA, the CDR3 is TGTGCCAGTGCTAGCGGGAGCTACAATGAGCAGTTCTTC.

The rearrangement links TRBV5-1 to TRBJ2-1, with 7 bases aligning to TRBD2. The trim removed 0 bases at V and 7 bases at J, leaving 7 bases unmatched. Germline V gene lookup returns CDR1 SGHRS and CDR2 YFSETQ. The CDR3 has 15 amino acids. The CDR3 reads CASSLAAGEWNEQFF. The CDR3 nucleotides are TGCGCCAGCAGCTTGGCGGCGGGGGAATGGAATGAGCAGTTCTTC.

The chain couples TRBV28 to TRBJ2-7; a weak D match, TRBD1 (6 bases). The ends were cut back, 3 bases at V and 3 bases at J, with 21 bases in the middle. Germline V gene sequence: CDR1 MDHEN, CDR2 SYDVKM. There are 17 residues in the CDR3. The CDR3 DNA is TGTGCCAGCAGTTTCCCGATTGAAGGAGGACAGCGCTACGAGCAGTACTTC. Its translation is CASSFPIEGGQRYEQYF.

This chain links TRBV5-4 with TRBJ1-5, with 8 nucleotides matching TRBD1. V dropped 2 bases and J dropped 6; count of bases not matched to a gene: 1. The CDR3 has 13 amino acids. CDR1 and CDR2 from the germline V gene are SGHNT and YYREEE (reference sequence). The CDR3 nucleotides read TGTGCCAGCAGCTTTCAGGGGGCTCAGCCCCAGCATTTT. Its protein is CASSFQGAQPQHF.

As regards this clone: A much larger clone is a single base away; this may be a read error. Other DNA sequences in this sample translate to the same CDR3. V gene TRBV9 combines with J gene TRBJ2-5, with TRBD2 matching 9 bases. This CDR3 spans 15 amino acids. Germline V gene sequence: CDR1 SGDLS, CDR2 YYNGEE. CDR3 sequence: CPRSGGGGPQETQYF. In nucleotides, the CDR3 is TGTCCCCGCAGCGGCGGGGGGGGGCCCCAAGAGACCCAGTACTTC.

This sequence joins TRBV5-4 and TRBJ1-6; a weak D match, TRBD1 (6 bases). Germline lookup yields CDR1 SGHNT and CDR2 YYREEE (reference sequence). CDR3 length equals 14 residues. Trimming left V 0 bases short and J 8 bases short, with 9 bases between. The CDR3 sequence is CASSLDRDDSPLHF. The CDR3 DNA is TGTGCCAGCAGCTTGGACAGGGATGATTCACCCCTCCACTTT.

The CDR3 DNA reads TGCAGTGCTAGTTGGCGGGAGCGCTCCTACAATGAGCAGTTCTTC. It specifies CSASWRERSYNEQFF. The chain links TRBV20-1 to TRBJ2-1, with 7 bases that match TRBD2. The CDR3 contains 15 residues. The germline CDR1 and CDR2 sequences are DFQATT and SNEGSKA (reference sequence). The V and J ends lost 3 bases and 0 bases, in that order; junction bases with no gene match: 5.

The chain recombines TRBV7-2 with TRBJ1-1, with 7 positions matching TRBD1. The germline gives CDR1 SGHTA, CDR2 FQGNSA. V dropped 4 bases and J dropped 2; count of bases not matched to a gene: 4. The CDR3 is 14 amino acids. The CDR3 sequence is CASSSRDRNTEAFF. The CDR3 nucleotides read TGTGCCAGCAGCTCCCGGGACAGAAACACTGAAGCTTTCTTT.

The chain has TRBV9 and TRBJ2-5, with D possibly matching TRBD1 (6 bases). Trimming removed 4 bases from V and 2 bases from J, with 12 bases in between. The CDR3 is 14 amino acids. Germline CDR1 is SGDLS and CDR2 is YYNGEE. The CDR3 DNA is TGTGCCAGCAGCCCTACAGGGTATCAAGAGACCCAGTACTTC. Translation gives CASSPTGYQETQYF.

This rearrangement joins TRBV6-2 or TRBV6-3 to TRBJ2-7; D is perhaps TRBD2 (6 bases). This CDR3 contains 17 residues. V dropped 2 bases and J dropped 4 bases, with 21 bases sitting between them. Per germline, CDR1 MNHEY and CDR2 SVGEGT. Here the CDR3 reads CASSYGSYGGETYEQYF. In DNA, the CDR3 is TGTGCCAGCAGTTACGGTAGCTACGGGGGAGAAACGTACGAGCAGTACTTC.

This rearrangement joins TRBV3-1 (or the pseudogene TRBV3-2) to TRBJ2-3, with D perhaps TRBD2 (5 bases). Germline lookup yields CDR1 LGHDT and CDR2 YNNKEL (reference sequence). V gave up 3 bases and J gave up 5 bases, with 9 bases separating them. This CDR3 contains 13 residues. The CDR3 loop is CASSQGAGDTQYF. The CDR3 DNA sequence: TGTGCCAGCAGCCAGGGAGCTGGAGATACGCAGTATTTT.

The rearrangement links TRBV2 to TRBJ2-2, with D perhaps matching TRBD2 (5 bases). The length of the CDR3 is 13 residues. Trimming removed 5 bases at V and 2 bases at J, with 6 bases between. Germline V gives CDR1 SNHLY, CDR2 FYNNEI. As DNA, the CDR3 is TGTGCCAGCAGTCGGGAAAACACCGGGGAGCTGTTTTTT. Encoded protein: CASSRENTGELFF.